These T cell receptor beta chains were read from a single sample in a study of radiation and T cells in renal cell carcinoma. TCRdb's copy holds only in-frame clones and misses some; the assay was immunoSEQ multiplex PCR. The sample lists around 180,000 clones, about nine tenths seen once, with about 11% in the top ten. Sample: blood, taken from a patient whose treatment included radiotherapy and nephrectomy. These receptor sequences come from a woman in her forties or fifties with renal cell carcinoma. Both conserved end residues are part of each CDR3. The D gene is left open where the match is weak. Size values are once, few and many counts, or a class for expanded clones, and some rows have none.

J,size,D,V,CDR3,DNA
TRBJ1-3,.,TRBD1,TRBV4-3,CASSSVLDRVGNTIYF,TGCGCCAGCAGCTCGGTGTTGGACAGGGTAGGAAACACCATATATTTT
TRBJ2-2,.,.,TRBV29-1,CSGTDSYTGELFF,TGCAGCGGAACGGACAGTTACACCGGGGAGCTGTTTTTT
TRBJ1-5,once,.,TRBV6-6,CASGRSSNQPQHF,TGTGCCAGCGGGAGGTCGAGCAATCAGCCCCAGCATTTT
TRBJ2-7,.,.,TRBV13,CASSLPTRHEQYF,TGTGCCAGCAGCCTCCCGACTAGGCACGAGCAGTACTTC
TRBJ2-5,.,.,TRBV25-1,CASSDWRGTETQYF,TGTGCCAGCAGTGACTGGCGTGGGACAGAGACCCAGTACTTC
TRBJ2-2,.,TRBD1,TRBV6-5,CASSLQGAAGELFF,TGTGCCAGCAGCCTACAGGGGGCGGCCGGGGAGCTGTTTTTT
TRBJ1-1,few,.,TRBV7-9,CASSLSRGLGTEAFF,TGTGCCAGCAGCTTAAGTAGGGGTTTGGGGACTGAAGCTTTCTTT
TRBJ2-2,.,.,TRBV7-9,CAISPAGNTVGELFF,TGTGCCATCTCTCCCGCGGGGAACACCGTCGGGGAGCTGTTTTTT
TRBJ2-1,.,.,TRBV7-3,CASSLTAPGGQFF,TGTGCCAGCAGCTTAACAGCCCCGGGCGGGCAGTTCTTC
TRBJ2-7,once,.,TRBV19,CASSIPGTFYEQYF,TGTGCCAGTAGTATACCCGGAACCTTCTACGAGCAGTACTTC
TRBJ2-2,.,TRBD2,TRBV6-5,CATGGAYSSGELFF,TGTGCCACGGGGGGAGCTTATAGTTCAGGGGAGCTGTTTTTT
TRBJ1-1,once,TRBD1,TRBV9,CASSSDRGGTEAFF,TGTGCCAGCAGCTCAGACAGGGGTGGCACTGAAGCTTTCTTT
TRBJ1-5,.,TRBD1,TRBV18,CASSPQGAEQPQHF,TGTGCCAGCTCACCACAGGGGGCTGAACAGCCCCAGCATTTT
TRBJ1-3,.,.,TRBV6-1,CASSEVGGAGNTIYF,TGTGCCAGCAGTGAAGTTGGGGGTGCAGGAAACACCATATATTTT
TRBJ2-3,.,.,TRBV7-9,CASSRLYTDTQYF,TGTGCCAGCAGCCGCCTATACACAGATACGCAGTATTTT
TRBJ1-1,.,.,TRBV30,CAWSVTATEAFF,TGTGCCTGGAGTGTTACGGCAACTGAAGCTTTCTTT
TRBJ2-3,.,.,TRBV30,CAWSEGPGTQYF,TGTGCCTGGAGTGAGGGCCCGGGTACGCAGTATTTT
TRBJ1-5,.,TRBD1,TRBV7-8,CASSSWSGTEHQPQHF,TGTGCCAGCAGCTCGTGGAGCGGGACAGAGCATCAGCCCCAGCATTTT
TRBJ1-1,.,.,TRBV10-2,CASSFGQNTEAFF,TGCGCCAGCAGTTTCGGACAGAACACTGAAGCTTTCTTT